This paragraph covers one T cell receptor (beta chain) sequence. The assay was immunoSEQ multiplex PCR, and TCRdb's table has in-frame clones only and misses some. The repertoire includes 200,000 to 300,000 clones, around 84% of them detected once, and around 2.4% sits in the top ten. This sample was included in a study of blood T cell repertoires in COVID-19. On the study more broadly: PBMCs, B-cell-depleted T cells, or T cells were the source of the cDNA or gDNA that made up the material.

The sequencing sample was made of peripheral blood. The TCR comes from a man aged 35 to 55 who had recovered from COVID-19.

CDR3 residues: CASSERGQLTYEQYF. CDR3 DNA: TGTGCCAGCAGCGAACGGGGACAGTTAACCTACGAGCAGTACTTC. This chain uses TRBV3-1 (or the pseudogene TRBV3-2) with TRBJ2-7; TRBD1 aligns across 7 bases. Germline CDR1 is LGHDT and CDR2 is YNNKEL (reference sequence). CDR3 length equals 15 residues. With V trimmed by 5 bases and J by 2 bases, 9 bases remained unmatched.